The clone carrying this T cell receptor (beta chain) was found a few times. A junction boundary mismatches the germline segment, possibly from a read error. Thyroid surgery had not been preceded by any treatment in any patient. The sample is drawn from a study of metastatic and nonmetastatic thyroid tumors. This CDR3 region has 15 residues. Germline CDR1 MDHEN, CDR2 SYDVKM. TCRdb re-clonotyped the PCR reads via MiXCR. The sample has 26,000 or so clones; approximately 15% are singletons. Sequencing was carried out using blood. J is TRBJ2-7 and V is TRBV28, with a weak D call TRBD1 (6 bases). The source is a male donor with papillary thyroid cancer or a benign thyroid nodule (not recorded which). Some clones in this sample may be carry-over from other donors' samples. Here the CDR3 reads CAISPNLDSDYEQYF. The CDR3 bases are TGTGCCATCAGTCCCAATCTGGACAGTGACTACGAGCAGTACTTC.